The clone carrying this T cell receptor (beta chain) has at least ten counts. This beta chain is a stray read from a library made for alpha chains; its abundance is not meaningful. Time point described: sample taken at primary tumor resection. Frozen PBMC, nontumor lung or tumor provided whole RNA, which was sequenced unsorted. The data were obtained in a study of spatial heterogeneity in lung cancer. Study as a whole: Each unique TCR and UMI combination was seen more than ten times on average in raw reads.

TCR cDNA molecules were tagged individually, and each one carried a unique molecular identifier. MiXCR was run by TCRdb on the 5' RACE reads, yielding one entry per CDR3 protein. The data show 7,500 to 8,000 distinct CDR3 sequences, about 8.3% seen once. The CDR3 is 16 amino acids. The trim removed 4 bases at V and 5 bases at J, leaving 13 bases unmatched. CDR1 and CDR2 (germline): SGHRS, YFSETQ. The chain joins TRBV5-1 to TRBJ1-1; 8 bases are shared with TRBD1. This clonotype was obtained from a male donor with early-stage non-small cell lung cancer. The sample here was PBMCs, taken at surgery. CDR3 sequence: CASSQGTGEGWTEAFF. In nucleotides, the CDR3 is TGCGCCAGCAGCCAAGGGACAGGAGAAGGTTGGACTGAAGCTTTCTTT.